These T cell receptor beta chains were read from a single sample in a study of shared T cell receptors in the human thymus. Measured with immunoSEQ multiplex PCR; TCRdb has only the in-frame clones, and not every one. The sample carries about 660,000 clones, around 87% recorded once. In addition, the sample was reused for a study of human thymus T cells.

Sequenced material: thymocytes. The receptor source for this set is a boy under two years old with a congenital heart defect. The CDR3 runs from the conserved cysteine through the conserved F or W. The order of the fields is J gene, V gene, CDR3 protein.

>TRBJ1-3|TRBV27
CASSYRQGFGTIYF
>TRBJ2-7|TRBV6-5
CASSYDRGYEQYF
>TRBJ2-3|TRBV7-8
CASSLGQRLTDTQYF
>TRBJ1-4|TRBV28
CASSLLGREGEKLFF
>TRBJ2-7|TRBV7-8
CASSPPTESYEQYF
>TRBJ2-2|TRBV4-1
CASSQVDQDRGNTGELFF
>TRBJ1-2|TRBV6-5
CASSPRDRIYGYTF
>TRBJ2-7|TRBV15
CATSRDLQDRDLSNYEQYF
>TRBJ2-7|TRBV28
CASSNNPGQGAYEQYF
>TRBJ2-5|TRBV10-3
CAIWTGYPQETQYF
>TRBJ1-1|TRBV25-1
CASSAWGMNTEAFF
>TRBJ1-6|TRBV27
CASSLHKMRVNSPLHF
>TRBJ2-1|TRBV7-8
CASSYTMGLAGGPSYNEQFF
>TRBJ1-2|TRBV28
CASSAGDRSYGYTF
>TRBJ1-3|TRBV12-2
CASRTLTGPSGNTIYF
>TRBJ2-7|TRBV5-1
CASTRTGDSYEQYF
>TRBJ1-3|TRBV19
CASSIGPSGNTIYF
>TRBJ2-7|TRBV6-1
CASSDLGQEQYF
>TRBJ1-5|TRBV27
CVSSFGRWGQPQHF
>TRBJ2-1|TRBV27
CASSDWPSDYNEQFF
>TRBJ1-3|TRBV5-4
CASSLVWGEVGNTIYF
>TRBJ2-7|TRBV5-1
CASSLADGITYEQYF
>TRBJ1-2|TRBV4-1
CASSERAGDYGYTF
>TRBJ2-7|TRBV7-2
CASSYRSPYEQYF
>TRBJ1-6|TRBV7-2
CASSLGRDPYNSPLHF
>TRBJ1-2|TRBV2
CASSATLNGARNYGYTF
>TRBJ1-2|TRBV28
CASSFAGWYYGYTF
>TRBJ1-5|TRBV27
CASSARPTANTGKDQPQHF
>TRBJ2-2|TRBV27
CASRLPTTGELFF
>TRBJ2-2|TRBV19
CASSLLALNTGELFF
>TRBJ1-1|TRBV20-1
CSGRQGEAFF
>TRBJ1-1|TRBV12-5
CASGLRGFNTEAFF
>TRBJ2-3|TRBV7-3
CASSPSQRSTDTQYF
>TRBJ2-7|TRBV5-8
CASSRERTEYYSYEQYF
>TRBJ1-3|TRBV15
CATSRGGNRAGNTIYF
>TRBJ2-7|TRBV25-1
CASRQDRDEQYF
>TRBJ1-1|TRBV6-5
CASSYFLDRENTEAFF
>TRBJ2-3|TRBV14
CASSQGLAGVDTQYF
>.|TRBV4-3
CASSQDGNRSYEQYF
>TRBJ2-3|TRBV19
CASSIGTGRGTDTQYF
>TRBJ2-7|TRBV18
CASSPRLAGSSYEQYF
>TRBJ1-1|TRBV25-1
CASSEGGTLNTEAFF
>TRBJ1-3|TRBV4-1
CASSQGKGKKEPGNTIYF
>TRBJ2-6|TRBV28
CASSFRRAGANVLTF
>TRBJ2-7|TRBV5-1
CASSWTTGTYEQYF
>TRBJ1-1|TRBV5-1
CASSLATTTTGVNTEAFF
>TRBJ1-1|TRBV7-9
CASSIGAGTEAFF
>TRBJ2-1|TRBV5-1
CASSLEVAVIYNEQFF
>TRBJ2-5|TRBV7-7
CASSVLGAGPIQEETQYF
>TRBJ2-2|TRBV4-1
CASRKNAGGELFF